The 5 T cell receptor beta chains below come from one sample, sequenced in a study of OX40 agonist ivuxolimab in advanced cancers. Repertoires were generated with immunoSEQ multiplex PCR, while TCRdb's copy carries only in-frame clones and drops some. The sample includes tens of thousands of clones, around 90% of them seen just once. The specimen comprised CD4+ or CD8+ T cells sorted from blood, sampled in a trial of the OX40 agonist ivuxolimab. All receptors derive from an adult with an advanced solid tumor such as melanoma, head and neck, liver or kidney cancer.

CDR3 loop: CASSQEIGRVEETQYF. The CDR3, as DNA: TGCGCCAGCAGCCAAGAAATAGGCAGGGTGGAGGAGACCCAGTACTTC. V is TRBV4-1 and J is TRBJ2-5, with D possibly being TRBD1 (5 bases). The V gene's germline CDR1 is MGHRA and CDR2 YSYEKL. Trimming stripped 0 bases from V and 5 bases from J, with 16 bases between. The CDR3 consists of 16 residues.

This chain uses TRBV19 with TRBJ1-4, with D possibly TRBD1 on 5 matching bases. From germline, CDR1 is LNHDA and CDR2 SQIVND (reference sequence). CDR3 length: 14 amino acids. The V gene lost 10 bases and the J gene lost 8 bases, with 20 bases spanning the gap. The CDR3 here is CANHLSGMDEKLFF. The CDR3, as DNA: TGTGCCAATCACCTGTCAGGGATGGACGAAAAACTGTTTTTT.

The chain links TRBV28 to TRBJ1-3, with a tentative D call TRBD1 (5 bases). Germline loops: CDR1 MDHEN, CDR2 SYDVKM. The CDR3 spans 16 residues. Between the trimmed V and J ends, which lost 6 bases and 0 bases, there was a span of 15 bases. The DNA of the CDR3 is TGTGCCAGCAGCCCCGGGGGGGTTATCTCTGGAAACACCATATATTTT. Translation gives CASSPGGVISGNTIYF.

V gene TRBV10-1 combines with J gene TRBJ2-3, with D possibly TRBD2 on 6 matching bases. Germline V lookup: CDR1 WNHNN, CDR2 SYGVQD (reference sequence). V shed 3 bases and J shed 2 bases, with 12 bases lying between them. CDR3 length: 15 residues. The CDR3 here is CASSEGGEPTDTQYF. Here the CDR3 DNA reads TGCGCCAGCAGTGAAGGCGGGGAGCCCACAGATACGCAGTATTTT.

V gene TRBV5-1 combines with J gene TRBJ2-3; the D gene is possibly TRBD1 (6 bases). Between the trimmed V and J ends, which lost 1 base and 0 bases, there was a span of 18 bases. Germline CDR1 is SGHRS and CDR2 is YFSETQ. This CDR3 is 18 amino acids long. Here the CDR3 reads CASSLNGQSISSTDTQYF. In DNA form, the CDR3 reads TGCGCCAGCAGCTTGAATGGACAGTCCATATCTAGCACAGATACGCAGTATTTT.